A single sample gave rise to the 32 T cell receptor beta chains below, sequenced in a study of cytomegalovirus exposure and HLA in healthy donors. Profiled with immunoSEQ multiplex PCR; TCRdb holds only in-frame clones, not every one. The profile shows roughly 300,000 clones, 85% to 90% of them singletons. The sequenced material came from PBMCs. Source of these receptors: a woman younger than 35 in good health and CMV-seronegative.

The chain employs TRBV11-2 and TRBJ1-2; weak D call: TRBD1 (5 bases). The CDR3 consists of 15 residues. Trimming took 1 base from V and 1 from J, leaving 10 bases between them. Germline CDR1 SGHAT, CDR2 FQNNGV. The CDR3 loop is CASSLASGINYGYTF. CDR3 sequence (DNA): TGTGCCAGCAGCTTAGCGTCAGGGATTAACTATGGCTACACCTTC.

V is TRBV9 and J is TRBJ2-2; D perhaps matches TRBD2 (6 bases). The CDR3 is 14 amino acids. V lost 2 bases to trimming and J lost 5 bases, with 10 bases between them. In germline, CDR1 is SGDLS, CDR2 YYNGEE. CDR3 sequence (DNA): TGTGCCAGCAGCGTCGGGAGAAGTACCGGGGAGCTGTTTTTT. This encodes CASSVGRSTGELFF.

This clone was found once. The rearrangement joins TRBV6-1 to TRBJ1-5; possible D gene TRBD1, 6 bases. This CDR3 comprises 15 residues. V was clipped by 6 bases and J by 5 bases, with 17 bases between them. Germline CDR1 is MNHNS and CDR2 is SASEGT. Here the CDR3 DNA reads TGTGCCAGCAGGGAGGGGGGAGGGGGGCATCAGCCCCAGCATTTT. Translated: CASREGGGGHQPQHF.

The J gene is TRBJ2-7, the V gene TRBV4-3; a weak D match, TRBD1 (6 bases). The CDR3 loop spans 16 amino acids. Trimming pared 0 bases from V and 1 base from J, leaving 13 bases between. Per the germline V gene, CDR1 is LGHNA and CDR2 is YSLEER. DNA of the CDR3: TGCGCCAGCAGCCAAGAACCGACAGGCGTTTCCTACGAGCAGTACTTC. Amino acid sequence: CASSQEPTGVSYEQYF.

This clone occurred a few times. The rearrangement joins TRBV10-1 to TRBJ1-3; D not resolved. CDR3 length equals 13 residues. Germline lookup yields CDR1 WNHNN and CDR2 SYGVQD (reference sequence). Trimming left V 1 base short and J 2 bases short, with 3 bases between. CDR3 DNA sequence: TGCGCCAGCAGTGAGTGGCCTGGAAACACCATATATTTT. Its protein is CASSEWPGNTIYF.

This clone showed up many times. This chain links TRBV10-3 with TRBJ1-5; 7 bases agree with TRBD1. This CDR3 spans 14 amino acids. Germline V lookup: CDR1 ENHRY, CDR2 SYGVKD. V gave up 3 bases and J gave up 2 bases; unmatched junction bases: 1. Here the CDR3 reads CAISDGTGNQPQHF. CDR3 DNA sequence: TGTGCCATCAGTGACGGGACAGGCAATCAGCCCCAGCATTTT.

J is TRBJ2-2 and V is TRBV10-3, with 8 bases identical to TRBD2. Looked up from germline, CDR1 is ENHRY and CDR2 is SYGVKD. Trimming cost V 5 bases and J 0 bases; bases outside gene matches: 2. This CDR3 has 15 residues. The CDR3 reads CAISPGLANTGELFF. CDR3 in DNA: TGTGCCATCAGTCCGGGACTAGCGAACACCGGGGAGCTGTTTTTT.

As DNA, the CDR3 is TGTGCCAGCAGCCCACGCGGGACTAGCGGCTACGAGCAGTACTTC. This gives the protein CASSPRGTSGYEQYF. The gene calls are TRBV11-2 and TRBJ2-7; TRBD2 matches at 11 bases. The germline V gene encodes CDR1 SGHAT and CDR2 FQNNGV. This CDR3 has 15 residues. The V and J ends lost 5 bases and 3 bases, in that order; junction bases with no gene match: 6.

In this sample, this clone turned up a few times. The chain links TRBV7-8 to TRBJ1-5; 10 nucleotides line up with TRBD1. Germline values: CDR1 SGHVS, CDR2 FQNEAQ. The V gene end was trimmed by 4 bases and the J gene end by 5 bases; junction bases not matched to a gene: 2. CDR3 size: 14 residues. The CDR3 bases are TGTGCCAGCAGCTCGGGACAGGGGTATCAGCCCCAGCATTTT. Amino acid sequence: CASSSGQGYQPQHF.

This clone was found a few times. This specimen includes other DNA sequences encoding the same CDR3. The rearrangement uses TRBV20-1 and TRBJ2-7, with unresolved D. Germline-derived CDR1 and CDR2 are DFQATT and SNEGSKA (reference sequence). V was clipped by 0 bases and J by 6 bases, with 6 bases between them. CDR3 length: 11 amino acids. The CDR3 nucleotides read TGCAGTGCTAGAGATTCAGGCGAGCAGTACTTC. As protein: CSARDSGEQYF.

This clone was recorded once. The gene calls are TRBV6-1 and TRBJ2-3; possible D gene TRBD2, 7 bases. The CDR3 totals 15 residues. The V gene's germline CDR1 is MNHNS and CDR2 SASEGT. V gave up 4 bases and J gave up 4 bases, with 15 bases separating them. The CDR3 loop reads CASSGKTGRADTQYF. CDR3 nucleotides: TGTGCCAGCAGTGGAAAAACAGGGAGGGCAGATACGCAGTATTTT.

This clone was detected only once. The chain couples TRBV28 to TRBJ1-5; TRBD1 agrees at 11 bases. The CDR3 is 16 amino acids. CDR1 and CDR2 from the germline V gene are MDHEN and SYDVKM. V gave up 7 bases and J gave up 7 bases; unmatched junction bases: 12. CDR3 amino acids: CASTDRTGGAGQPQHF. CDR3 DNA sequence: TGTGCCAGCACCGACAGGACAGGGGGCGCAGGGCAGCCCCAGCATTTT.

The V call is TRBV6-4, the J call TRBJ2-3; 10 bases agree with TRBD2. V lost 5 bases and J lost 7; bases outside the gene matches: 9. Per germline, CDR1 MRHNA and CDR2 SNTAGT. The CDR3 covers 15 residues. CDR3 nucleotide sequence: TGTGCCAGCAGTCGGGCTAGCGGGAGTGGAAATACGCAGTATTTT. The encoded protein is CASSRASGSGNTQYF.

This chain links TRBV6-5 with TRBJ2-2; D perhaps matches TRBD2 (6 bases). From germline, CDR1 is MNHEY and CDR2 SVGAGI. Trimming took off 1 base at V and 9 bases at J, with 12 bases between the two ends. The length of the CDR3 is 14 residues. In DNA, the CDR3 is TGTGCCAGCAGTTACTGGGGGGTCCACCGGGAGCTGTTTTTT. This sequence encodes CASSYWGVHRELFF.

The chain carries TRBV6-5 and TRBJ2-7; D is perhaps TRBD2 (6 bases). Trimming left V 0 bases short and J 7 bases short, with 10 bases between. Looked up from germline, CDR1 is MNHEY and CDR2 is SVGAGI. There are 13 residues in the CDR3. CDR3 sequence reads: CASSYSAAGEQYF. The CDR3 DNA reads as TGTGCCAGCAGTTACTCGGCGGCGGGAGAGCAGTACTTC.

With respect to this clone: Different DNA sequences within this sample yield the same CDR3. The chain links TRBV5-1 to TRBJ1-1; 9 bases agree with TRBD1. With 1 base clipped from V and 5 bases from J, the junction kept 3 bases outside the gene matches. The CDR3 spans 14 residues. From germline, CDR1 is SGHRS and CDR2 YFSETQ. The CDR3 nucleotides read TGCGCCAGCAGCTTGACAGGGGGCGAAACTGAAGCTTTCTTT. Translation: CASSLTGGETEAFF. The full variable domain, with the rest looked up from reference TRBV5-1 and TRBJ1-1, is KAGVTQTPRYLIKTRGQQVTLSCSPISGHRSVSWYQQTPGQGLQFLFEYFSETQRNKGNFPGRFSGRQFSNSRSEMNVSTLELGDSALYLCASSLTGGETEAFFGQGTRLTVV.

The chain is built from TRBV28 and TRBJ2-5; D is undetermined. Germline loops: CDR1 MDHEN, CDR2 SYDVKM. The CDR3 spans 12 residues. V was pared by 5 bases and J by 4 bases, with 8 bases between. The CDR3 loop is CASSPGRETQYF. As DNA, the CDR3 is TGTGCCAGCAGTCCAGGTCGAGAGACCCAGTACTTC.

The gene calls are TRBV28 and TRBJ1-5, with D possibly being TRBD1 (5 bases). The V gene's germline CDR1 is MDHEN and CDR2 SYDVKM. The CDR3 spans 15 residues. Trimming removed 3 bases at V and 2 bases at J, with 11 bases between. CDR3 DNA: TGTGCCAGCAGTTTCAGGGTAGTACGCAATCAGCCCCAGCATTTT. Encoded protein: CASSFRVVRNQPQHF.

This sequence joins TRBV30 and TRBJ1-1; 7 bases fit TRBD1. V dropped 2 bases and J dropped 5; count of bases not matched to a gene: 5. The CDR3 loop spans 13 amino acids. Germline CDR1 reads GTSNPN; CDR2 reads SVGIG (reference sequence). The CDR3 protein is CAWSSTGMTEAFF. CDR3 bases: TGTGCCTGGAGTTCGACAGGGATGACTGAAGCTTTCTTT.

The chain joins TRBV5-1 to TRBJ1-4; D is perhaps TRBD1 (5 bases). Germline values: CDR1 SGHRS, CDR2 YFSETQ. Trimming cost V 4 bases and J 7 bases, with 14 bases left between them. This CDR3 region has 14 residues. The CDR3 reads CASSQKGLGEKLFF. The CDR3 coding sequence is TGCGCCAGCAGCCAGAAGGGGCTTGGTGAAAAACTGTTTTTT.

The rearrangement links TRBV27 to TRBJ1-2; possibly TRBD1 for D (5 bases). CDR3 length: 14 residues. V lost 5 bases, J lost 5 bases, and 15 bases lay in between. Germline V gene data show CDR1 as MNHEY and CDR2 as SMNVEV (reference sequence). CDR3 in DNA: TGTGCCAGCAGTATAAATCAGGGTCGATATGGCTACACCTTC. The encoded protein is CASSINQGRYGYTF.

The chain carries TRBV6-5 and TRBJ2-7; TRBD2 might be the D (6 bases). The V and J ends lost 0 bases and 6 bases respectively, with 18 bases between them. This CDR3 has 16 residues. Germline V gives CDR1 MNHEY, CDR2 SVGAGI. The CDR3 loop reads CASSYSKFGGVAEQYF. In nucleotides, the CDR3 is TGTGCCAGCAGTTACTCGAAATTCGGGGGAGTGGCCGAGCAGTACTTC.

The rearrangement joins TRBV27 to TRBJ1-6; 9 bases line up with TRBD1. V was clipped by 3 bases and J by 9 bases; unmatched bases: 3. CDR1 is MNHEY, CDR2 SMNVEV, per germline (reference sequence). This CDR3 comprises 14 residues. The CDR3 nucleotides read TGTGCCAGCAGTTTCGGGGGACAGGGTTCACCCCTCCACTTT. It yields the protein CASSFGGQGSPLHF.

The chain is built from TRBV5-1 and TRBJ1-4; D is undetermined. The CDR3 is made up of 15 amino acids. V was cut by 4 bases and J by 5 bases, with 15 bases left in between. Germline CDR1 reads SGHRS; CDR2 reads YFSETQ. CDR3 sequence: CASSPIGGMNEKLFF. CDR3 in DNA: TGCGCCAGCAGCCCCATTGGAGGGATGAATGAAAAACTGTTTTTT.

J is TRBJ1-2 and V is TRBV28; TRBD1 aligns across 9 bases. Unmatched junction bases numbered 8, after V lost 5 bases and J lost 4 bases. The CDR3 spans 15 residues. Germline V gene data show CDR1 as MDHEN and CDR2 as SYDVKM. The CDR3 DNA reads TGTGCCAGCAGTCCGCGGACAGGGGCCCGCTATGGCTACACCTTC. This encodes CASSPRTGARYGYTF.

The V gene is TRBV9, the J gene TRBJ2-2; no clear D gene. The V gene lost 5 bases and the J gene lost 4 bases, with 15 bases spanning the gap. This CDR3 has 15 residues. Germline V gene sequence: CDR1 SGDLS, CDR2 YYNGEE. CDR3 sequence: CASSAPSHSTGELFF. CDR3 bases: TGTGCCAGCAGTGCTCCCAGTCACAGCACCGGGGAGCTGTTTTTT.

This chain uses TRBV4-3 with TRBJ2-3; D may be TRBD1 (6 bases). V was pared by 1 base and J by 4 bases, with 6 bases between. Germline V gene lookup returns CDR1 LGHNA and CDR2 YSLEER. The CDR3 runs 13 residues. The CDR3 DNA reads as TGCGCCAGCAGCCAAGCAGGGGCAGATACGCAGTATTTT. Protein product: CASSQAGADTQYF.

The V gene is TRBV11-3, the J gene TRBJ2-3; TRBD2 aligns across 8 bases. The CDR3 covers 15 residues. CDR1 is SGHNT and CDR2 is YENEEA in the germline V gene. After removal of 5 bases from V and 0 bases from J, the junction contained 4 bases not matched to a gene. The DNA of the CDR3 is TGTGCCAGCAGCCTCGGGGGGGGTAGCACAGATACGCAGTATTTT. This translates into CASSLGGGSTDTQYF. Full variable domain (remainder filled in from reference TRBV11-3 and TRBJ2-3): EAGVVQSPRYKIIEKKQPVAFWCNPISGHNTLYWYLQNLGQGPELLIRYENEEAVDDSQLPKDRFSAERLKGVDSTLKIQPAELGDSAVYLCASSLGGGSTDTQYFGPGTRLTVL.

For the CDR3, the DNA is TGTGCCAGCAGCGTAGGAGGGGGCAAAGAGACCCAGTACTTC. Encoded protein: CASSVGGGKETQYF. The chain joins TRBV9 to TRBJ2-5; TRBD1 aligns across 7 bases. The CDR3 contains 14 residues. J lost 3 bases, V lost 0 bases, and 2 bases had no gene match. Germline CDR1 and CDR2: SGDLS and YYNGEE.

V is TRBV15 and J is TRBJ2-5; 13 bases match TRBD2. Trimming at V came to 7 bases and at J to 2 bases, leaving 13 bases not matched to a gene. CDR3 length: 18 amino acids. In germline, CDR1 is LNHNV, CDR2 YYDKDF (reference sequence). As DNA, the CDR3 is TGTGCCACCACCCCGTGGACTAGCGGGAGTCAGGGGCAAGAGACCCAGTACTTC. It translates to CATTPWTSGSQGQETQYF.

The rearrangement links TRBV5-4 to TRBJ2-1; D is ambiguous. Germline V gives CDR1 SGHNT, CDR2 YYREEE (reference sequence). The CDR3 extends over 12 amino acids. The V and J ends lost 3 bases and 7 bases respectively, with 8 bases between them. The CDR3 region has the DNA TGTGCCAGCAGCTCCGCTAGGAATGAGCAGTTCTTC. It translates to CASSSARNEQFF.

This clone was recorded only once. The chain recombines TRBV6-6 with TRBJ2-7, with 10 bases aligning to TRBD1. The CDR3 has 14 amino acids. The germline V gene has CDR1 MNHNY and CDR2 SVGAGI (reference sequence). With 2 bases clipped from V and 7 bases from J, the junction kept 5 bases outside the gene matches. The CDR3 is CASSYRDRGLEQYF. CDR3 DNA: TGTGCCAGCAGTTACAGGGACAGGGGCTTAGAGCAGTACTTC.